The 19 T cell receptor beta chains given below trace back to one sample, sequenced in a study of shared clonotypes between healthy human individuals. Repertoires were generated with immunoSEQ multiplex PCR, while TCRdb's copy carries only in-frame clones and drops some. This sample carries 600,000 to 750,000 clones, about two thirds of them seen once, and the ten largest clones take 1.8%. Sample: memory CD4+ T cells sorted from blood. Specified subset: CD45RA-negative fraction. These receptors were collected from a woman in her 30s in good health.

J is TRBJ1-5 and V is TRBV7-2; no clear D. Germline V gene lookup returns CDR1 SGHTA and CDR2 FQGNSA. The CDR3 consists of 15 residues. V was shortened by 1 base and J by 3 bases, with 10 bases between the two germline ends. The CDR3 here is CASSLDALTNQPQHF. For the CDR3, the DNA is TGTGCCAGCAGCTTAGATGCGCTGACCAATCAGCCCCAGCATTTT.

The chain uses TRBV27 and TRBJ2-2; D remains ambiguous. The germline V and J ends were trimmed by 2 bases and 5 bases, with 12 bases remaining between them. The CDR3 covers 15 residues. CDR1 is MNHEY, CDR2 SMNVEV, per germline (reference sequence). CDR3 sequence (DNA): TGTGCCAGCAGTTTAGGGTTCAGGAGTACCGGGGAGCTGTTTTTT. This translates into CASSLGFRSTGELFF.

The rearrangement joins TRBV7-9 to TRBJ2-3; D may be TRBD1 or TRBD2 (5 bases each). The CDR3 extends over 16 amino acids. Germline-derived CDR1 and CDR2 are SEHNR and FQNEAQ (reference sequence). V lost 1 base and J 9 bases, leaving 20 bases between the germline ends. The CDR3 bases are TGTGCCAGCAGCTTAGGGGACGGCCGGTTCTATGGCACGCAGTATTTT. Its protein product is CASSLGDGRFYGTQYF.

On this clone: In the same sample, other DNA sequences code for this CDR3. J is TRBJ2-7 and V is TRBV28, with 8 bases that match TRBD2. CDR1 is MDHEN, CDR2 SYDVKM, per germline. The CDR3 spans 16 residues. Trimming took 2 bases from V and 0 from J; bases not matched to a gene: 6. This chain's CDR3 is CASSLDGGVSSYEQYF. In DNA form, the CDR3 reads TGTGCCAGCAGTTTAGACGGGGGGGTGAGCTCCTACGAGCAGTACTTC.

In its sample, this clone was seen a few times. The same CDR3 can be traced to other DNA sequences in this sample. The chain joins TRBV6-5 to TRBJ2-3, with TRBD2 matching 9 bases. The germline CDR1 and CDR2 sequences are MNHEY and SVGAGI. J gave up 1 base and V 2 bases, and 1 base lay outside the gene matches. The CDR3 runs 15 residues. CDR3 amino acids: CASSYRTSGTDTQYF. DNA of the CDR3: TGTGCCAGCAGTTACCGGACTAGCGGCACAGATACGCAGTATTTT.

This clone was observed a few times. The genes are TRBV7-6 and TRBJ2-3; 12 nucleotides line up with TRBD2. Germline V gene data show CDR1 as SGHVS and CDR2 as FNYEAQ. The CDR3 has 17 amino acids. Losses at the gene ends were 5 bases for V and 0 bases for J; bases not matched to a gene: 6. CDR3 loop: CASSIGLAGSSTDTQYF. Written as DNA, the CDR3 is TGTGCCAGCAGCATAGGACTAGCGGGATCTAGCACAGATACGCAGTATTTT.

This sequence joins TRBV19 and TRBJ2-7; TRBD2 aligns across 14 bases. The V and J ends lost 5 bases and 1 base, in that order; junction bases with no gene match: 16. The CDR3 loop spans 20 amino acids. From germline, CDR1 is LNHDA and CDR2 SQIVND (reference sequence). This CDR3 reads CASSPRPGLAGAKVSYEQYF. Written as DNA, the CDR3 is TGTGCCAGTAGTCCCAGGCCGGGACTAGCGGGAGCTAAGGTGTCCTACGAGCAGTACTTC. Full variable domain (rest looked up from reference TRBV19 and TRBJ2-7): DGGITQSPKYLFRKEGQNVTLSCEQNLNHDAMYWYRQDPGQGLRLIYYSQIVNDFQKGDIAEGYSVSREKKESFPLTVTSAQKNPTAFYLCASSPRPGLAGAKVSYEQYFGPGTRLTVT.

The chain employs TRBV6-4 and TRBJ2-3; D ambiguous. There are 16 residues in the CDR3. Per the germline V gene, CDR1 is MRHNA and CDR2 is SNTAGT. Trimming took 3 bases from V and 3 from J, leaving 16 bases between them. The CDR3 nucleotides read TGTGCCAGCAGTGAAGGCAGTGGGAAAGGAACAGATACGCAGTATTTT. Translation: CASSEGSGKGTDTQYF.

The J gene is TRBJ1-1, the V gene TRBV28, with TRBD1 as a possible D gene (6 bases). CDR3 size: 15 residues. The V gene lost 3 bases and the J gene lost 1 base, with 12 bases spanning the gap. The V gene's germline CDR1 is MDHEN and CDR2 SYDVKM. CDR3 amino acids: CASSFWGTPNTEAFF. The CDR3 DNA reads as TGTGCCAGCAGTTTCTGGGGGACACCGAACACTGAAGCTTTCTTT.

The chain is built from TRBV4-2 and TRBJ2-2; possibly TRBD2 for D (6 bases). The CDR3 contains 15 residues. Trimming removed 3 bases from V and 5 bases from J, with 13 bases in between. CDR1 LGHNA and CDR2 YNFKEQ come from the germline V gene. CDR3 protein: CASSQILAGTGELFF. The DNA for the CDR3 is TGTGCCAGCAGCCAGATTCTGGCGGGAACCGGGGAGCTGTTTTTT.

This rearrangement joins TRBV5-6 to TRBJ2-2, with D unclear. V shed 2 bases and J shed 3 bases, with 17 bases lying between them. This CDR3 region has 17 residues. Germline CDR1 is SGHDT and CDR2 is YYEEEE. The CDR3 region is CASSLYTRVLYTGELFF. CDR3 nucleotides: TGTGCCAGCAGCTTATATACCCGGGTTCTCTACACCGGGGAGCTGTTTTTT.

This chain connects TRBV18 to TRBJ2-1; 7 positions match TRBD2. Germline values: CDR1 KGHSH, CDR2 LQKENI. The V segment lost 2 bases and the J segment 5 bases; nucleotides outside the gene matches: 9. The CDR3 is made up of 16 amino acids. The CDR3 coding sequence is TGTGCCAGCTCACCAAAATCGAGCGGGATTAACAATGAGCAGTTCTTC. It translates to CASSPKSSGINNEQFF.

The chain couples TRBV19 to TRBJ2-1; D is unresolved. V shed 0 bases and J shed 2 bases, with 11 bases lying between them. Germline CDR1 reads LNHDA; CDR2 reads SQIVND (reference sequence). The CDR3 consists of 16 residues. This CDR3 reads CASSIDRKAPYNEQFF. In DNA, the CDR3 is TGTGCCAGTAGTATAGATCGGAAGGCACCCTACAATGAGCAGTTCTTC.

This clone was counted many times. The V call is TRBV29-1, the J call TRBJ1-1; tentatively, D is TRBD1 (6 bases). Germline lookup yields CDR1 SQVTM and CDR2 ANQGSEA. The CDR3 has 12 residues. The V gene lost 6 bases and the J gene lost 5 bases, with 13 bases spanning the gap. Here the CDR3 DNA reads TGCAGCGTAGATACAGGGTTTACTGAAGCTTTCTTT. Protein product: CSVDTGFTEAFF.

V and J are TRBV4-2 and TRBJ1-2, with D unclear. The germline V gene encodes CDR1 LGHNA and CDR2 YNFKEQ. V was clipped by 0 bases and J by 4 bases, with 12 bases between them. The CDR3 totals 15 residues. The CDR3, as DNA: TGTGCCAGCAGCCAAGAAGACGTGCGGGGCTATGGCTACACCTTC. It codes for CASSQEDVRGYGYTF.

This clone was seen more than once but under ten times. As DNA, the CDR3 is TGTGCCAGCAGCTTAGCCGCAGCGGGATCTTCCAAGGAGCAGTTCTTC. Translated: CASSLAAAGSSKEQFF. The chain has TRBV7-7 and TRBJ2-1, with 7 positions matching TRBD2. Germline V gives CDR1 SSHAT, CDR2 FNYEAQ (reference sequence). The junction had 12 bases not matched to a gene; V was cut back by 0 bases and J by 10 bases. CDR3 length: 16 residues.

This clone was counted a single time. Other DNA sequences within the sample encode an identical CDR3. V gene TRBV19 combines with J gene TRBJ2-1, with 11 bases that match TRBD1. There are 17 residues in the CDR3. Germline CDR1 reads LNHDA; CDR2 reads SQIVND (reference sequence). Losses at the gene ends were 1 base for V and 3 bases for J; bases not matched to a gene: 5. The CDR3 DNA reads as TGTGCCAGTAGTATAGCCACCGGGACAGGGGGCTACAATGAGCAGTTCTTC. Amino acid sequence: CASSIATGTGGYNEQFF. Full variable domain (outside the CDR3, taken from reference TRBV19 and TRBJ2-1): DGGITQSPKYLFRKEGQNVTLSCEQNLNHDAMYWYRQDPGQGLRLIYYSQIVNDFQKGDIAEGYSVSREKKESFPLTVTSAQKNPTAFYLCASSIATGTGGYNEQFFGPGTRLTVL.

The genes are TRBV7-9 and TRBJ2-6, with a possible D match to TRBD1 (5 bases). Trimming took 1 base from V and 0 from J, leaving 7 bases between them. CDR3 length: 16 residues. Germline lookup yields CDR1 SEHNR and CDR2 FQNEAQ (reference sequence). CDR3 DNA: TGTGCCAGCAGCTTAGGACAGAGCTCTGGGGCCAACGTCCTGACTTTC. It codes for CASSLGQSSGANVLTF. The whole variable domain, remainder taken from reference TRBV7-9 and TRBJ2-6, is DTGVSQNPRHKITKRGQNVTFRCDPISEHNRLYWYRQTLGQGPEFLTYFQNEAQLEKSRLLSDRFSAERPKGSFSTLEIQRTEQGDSAMYLCASSLGQSSGANVLTFGAGSRLTVL.

This clone occurred a few times. This sequence joins TRBV2 and TRBJ2-2, with no clear D. CDR1 SNHLY and CDR2 FYNNEI come from the germline V gene. The CDR3 length is 15 residues. Trimming left V 6 bases short and J 0 bases short, with 11 bases between. CDR3 in amino acids: CASRATYTNTGELFF. As DNA, the CDR3 is TGTGCCAGCAGAGCAACTTACACGAACACCGGGGAGCTGTTTTTT.